This T cell receptor (beta chain) was sequenced in a study of shared clonotypes between healthy human individuals (dated by TCRdb to the early 2020s). Study-level background: The cohort comprised two women and a few men aged 18 to 49 years. For each donor, three plates each were used for CD4 naive and CD4 memory, two plates were used for CD8 naive, and one plate was used for CD8 memory. Per donor, leukapheresis produced somewhere between about 0.9 and 9 billion PBMCs. Different laboratories and diverse techniques were used to prepare libraries and sequence TCR repertoires, to increase sequencing depth and limit assay-specific biases. Blood TCR repertoires of roughly five healthy adults were deeply sequenced to estimate repertoire size and the extent of clonotype sharing between individuals.

Using the deep immunoSEQ assay, multiplex PCR amplified TCR CDR3 regions from genomic DNA. For each cell subset, the extracted genomic DNA was distributed evenly across all wells of several immunoSEQ 96-well plates, and each plate served as one replicate. For sorted subsets, each replicate PCR was loaded with around 220 ng genomic DNA, equivalent to 30,000 or so T cell genomes. The purified libraries were quantified using a Qubit 3.0 fluorometer, sized with a Bioanalyzer 2100, and then quantified again using the KAPA Library Quantification kit. Every immunoSEQ 96-well plate was sequenced on a dedicated single-read 150-cycle Illumina NextSeq 550 flow cell. The paper's processing steps were these. Because the immunoSEQ output included only junctional sequences and no quality scores, the filtering could not be the same as the filtering used for full-length reads. Sequences were annotated with PyIR, a Python wrapper for IgBLAST v1.9, and V/J genes and CDR3 were assigned using IMGT germline references. Reads with weak V/J assignments (E-value above 1e-6), missing CDR3, stop codons, out-of-frame junctions, or ambiguous translated residues were removed. V3J clonotypes were defined as sequences sharing the same inferred V gene, J gene, and CDR3 amino acid sequence. The percentage overlap between two repertoires was calculated by dividing the number of shared unique clonotypes by the size of the smaller repertoire. Three approaches were used to assess repertoire richness: RTK rarefaction, the Chao1 estimator, and Recon v2.1 estimates of unobserved clonotypes. OLGA was used to compute generation probabilities for all TCRbeta clonotypes that the gDNA method yielded from a few donors. TCRdb holds this immuneACCESS table with in-frame rearrangements only. Some clones are missing; in checked studies, unresolved V genes explain under half, and the rest has no known cause. The D gene and trimming were derived from the DNA, and the V and J assignments and clone size from that table. Within this sample are about 1 million clones, with about four fifths of them counted one time only. The leading ten clones occupy under 0.6% of the sample.

For this clone: The target of this receptor is not known. Base qualities are not recorded, but no much larger clone differs from it by a single base.

Points the paper makes about the study in general: Rarefaction of sorted-subset datasets indicated incomplete sequencing despite the large sequencing depth. The small number of donors limited the genetic and exposure-history diversity represented. Based on pairwise subsampling, the degree of clonotype sharing among donors was expected to be affected by sequencing depth. Across four donors, 5% to 6% of naive CD4, 3% to 3.5% of naive CD8, about 2.3% of memory CD4, and 0.4% of memory CD8 clonotypes were shared. Sampling was limited to blood, and TCR repertoires in tissue likely differ from TCR repertoires in blood. Compared with non-shared clonotypes, the clonotypes found in all four sorted-subset donors had higher generation probabilities. Larger estimated clonotype richness was generally found for naive subsets than for memory subsets.

The donors were healthy, HIV-negative adults with no recently reported acute infections or vaccinations. All donors were Caucasian adults living in Nashville, Tennessee, USA. CD4+ T cells were enriched by magnetic negative selection, after which naive cells were positively selected on CD45RA and the negative fraction was taken as the memory subset. Blood was collected by leukapheresis, and PBMCs were isolated by Ficoll-Histopaque density gradient centrifugation and then cryopreserved in liquid nitrogen vapor phase. Purity and quantity of every magnetically sorted T cell population were checked by analytical flow cytometry. Each sorted fraction had its genomic DNA isolated and then quantified by UV absorbance on a Nanodrop 2000c. V drops 0 bases and J drops 3 bases, leaving 8 bases in between. Taken from the germline V gene, the CDR1 and CDR2 loops are KGHSH and LQKENI. Taken from cysteine to phenylalanine, the CDR3 has 14 residues. Solely the CDR3 DNA is kept, with 42 bases framed from the first base.

The chain joins TRBV18 to TRBJ2-5, with no confidently assigned D gene. The sequenced sample was memory CD4+ T cells from PBMCs. Reading the label with the study, this specimen's cell subset or site is: CD45RA-negative fraction. The receptor was isolated from a man between 18 and 29 years old in good health. Some clones in this sample may be carry-over from other donors' samples. The DNA reads TGTGCCAGCTCACCACCGTTGGGTGAAGAGACCCAGTACTTC. This gives the protein CASSPPLGEETQYF.